This TCR beta chain was sequenced for a study of cytomegalovirus exposure and HLA in healthy donors. General study findings and limits: Rarity held for most TCR sequences, but there were some public TCRs that occurred in many donors. An analysis was carried out at a later point. It showed that HLA-associated TCR beta chains were more clonally expanded than equally common non-associated chains. Presence/absence analyses assumed roughly uniform sequencing depth across donors. A list of more than 150 TCR beta chains associated with cytomegalovirus was given.

The PCR made use of 60 Vbeta and 13 Jbeta primers. Sequencing was performed with immunoSEQ multiplex PCR; in TCRdb, only in-frame clones are kept and a portion is missing. The table includes roughly 100,000 clones, 80% to 85% detected once. V was clipped by 8 bases and J by 7 bases; unmatched bases: 6. This CDR3 has 12 residues. CDR1 MDHEN and CDR2 SYDVKM come from the germline V gene. As concerns this clone: What it binds is unknown.

The chain recombines TRBV28 with TRBJ1-2, with TRBD1 identical over 8 bases. The sequenced material came from PBMCs. This receptor was taken from a man younger than 40 in good health and CMV-seropositive. CDR3 DNA: TGTGCCAGCGTTGACAGGGGTGCTGGCTACACCTTC. Protein sequence: CASVDRGAGYTF.